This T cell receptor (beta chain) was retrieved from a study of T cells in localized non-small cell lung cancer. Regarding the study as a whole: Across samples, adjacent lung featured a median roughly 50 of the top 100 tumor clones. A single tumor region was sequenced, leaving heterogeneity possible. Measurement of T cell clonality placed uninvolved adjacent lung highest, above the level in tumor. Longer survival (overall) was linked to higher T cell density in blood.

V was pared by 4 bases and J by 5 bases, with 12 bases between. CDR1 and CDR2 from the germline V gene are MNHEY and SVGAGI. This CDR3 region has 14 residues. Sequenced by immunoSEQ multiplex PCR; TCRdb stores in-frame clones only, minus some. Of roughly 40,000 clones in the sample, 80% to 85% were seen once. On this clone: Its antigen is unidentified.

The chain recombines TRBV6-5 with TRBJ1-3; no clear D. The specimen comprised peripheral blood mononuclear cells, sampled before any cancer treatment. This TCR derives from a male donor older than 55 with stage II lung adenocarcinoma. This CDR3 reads CASSSPRGRNTIYF. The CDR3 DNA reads TGTGCCAGCAGTTCCCCCCGGGGAAGAAACACCATATATTTT.